A single sample is the source of the 28 T cell receptor beta chains below, sequenced in a study of T-cell reconstitution after alpha-beta-depleted transplantation in children. Unique molecular identifiers were incorporated during preparation of the TCRbeta library. One entry per CDR3 protein results from TCRdb running MiXCR on the PCR reads. The sample lists hundreds of thousands of distinct CDR3 sequences, 10% to 15% occurring once. The source was PBMCs, mostly from graft donor cells, collected 360 days after TCRalphabeta/CD19-depleted stem cell transplant. All receptors derive from a male patient between 5 and 17 years old who had a stem cell transplant for acute myeloid leukemia, so the T cells may come from the graft donor.

This chain joins TRBV2 and TRBJ2-1; 10 bases are shared with TRBD2. Germline lookup yields CDR1 SNHLY and CDR2 FYNNEI. The CDR3 is 15 residues long. Trimming cost V 6 bases and J 1 base; bases outside gene matches: 3. As DNA, the CDR3 is TGTGCCAGCAGGGAGACTAGCGGGTCCTACAATGAGCAGTTCTTC. This gives the protein CASRETSGSYNEQFF.

The chain has TRBV6-2 or TRBV6-3 and TRBJ1-2, with D possibly being TRBD1 (5 bases). Germline V gene lookup returns CDR1 MNHEY and CDR2 SVGEGT. V lost 0 bases and J 5 bases, leaving 7 bases between the germline ends. The CDR3 length is 13 residues. The CDR3 sequence: CASSYSRQYGYTF. The CDR3 bases are TGTGCCAGCAGTTACTCGAGACAGTATGGCTACACCTTC.

This clonotype was seen a handful of times. The chain couples TRBV6-1 to TRBJ1-5; TRBD1 aligns across 7 bases. CDR1 is MNHNS and CDR2 is SASEGT in the germline V gene. Germline trimming cut 6 bases from V and 7 bases from J; bases unmatched to any gene: 12. The CDR3 loop spans 15 amino acids. The CDR3: CASSFLTGVKQPQHF. The CDR3 DNA sequence: TGTGCCAGCAGCTTCCTTACAGGGGTAAAACAGCCCCAGCATTTT.

Only a few counts were recorded for this clonotype. The J gene is TRBJ2-5, the V gene TRBV12-5; D not resolved. V was pared by 4 bases and J by 5 bases, with 5 bases between. Germline V gene sequence: CDR1 LGHNT, CDR2 FRNRAP. This CDR3 comprises 11 residues. The CDR3 coding sequence is TGTGCTAGTGGTTCCCTGGAGACCCAGTACTTC. This codes for CASGSLETQYF.

This chain links TRBV4-3 with TRBJ2-3; tentative D call: TRBD1 (6 bases). The CDR3 runs to 14 residues. The V end was cut by 1 base, the J end by 6 bases, with 11 bases between. The germline V gene has CDR1 LGHNA and CDR2 YSLEER. The CDR3 DNA sequence: TGCGCCAGCAGCCAAGGAGAGGGGGTCGATACGCAGTATTTT. Protein product: CASSQGEGVDTQYF.

This rearrangement joins TRBV12-3 or TRBV12-4 to TRBJ2-1; D is uncertain. Trimming took 2 bases from V and 5 from J, leaving 16 bases between them. This CDR3 spans 16 amino acids. The CDR3 DNA reads TGTGCCAGCAGTTTATATTACAAAATCTTTAACAATGAGCAGTTCTTC. Translating gives CASSLYYKIFNNEQFF.

There are a few counts of this clonotype. V usage is TRBV7-9 and J usage is TRBJ2-2, with D unresolved. This CDR3 contains 14 residues. V was shortened by 4 bases and J by 2 bases, with 8 bases between the two germline ends. CDR1 and CDR2 (germline): SEHNR, FQNEAQ (reference sequence). CDR3 amino acids: CASSSILNTGELFF. DNA of the CDR3: TGTGCCAGCAGCTCCATCTTAAACACCGGGGAGCTGTTTTTT. Supplemented by reference TRBV7-9 and TRBJ2-2, the full variable domain reads DTGVSQNPRHKITKRGQNVTFRCDPISEHNRLYWYRQTLGQGPEFLTYFQNEAQLEKSRLLSDRFSAERPKGSFSTLEIQRTEQGDSAMYLCASSSILNTGELFFGEGSRLTVL.

The genes are TRBV5-1 and TRBJ2-7; weak D call: TRBD1 (5 bases). With 2 bases removed from V and 4 bases from J, the gap between germline ends came to 16 bases. This CDR3 is built from 15 residues. CDR1 is SGHRS, CDR2 YFSETQ, per germline. The DNA of the CDR3 is TGCGCCAGCAGCTTAGACAGAGCCATTGCATACGAGCAGTACTTC. This gives the protein CASSLDRAIAYEQYF.

This clonotype has only a few counts. The chain is built from TRBV29-1 and TRBJ1-4; D may be TRBD1 (5 bases). Germline CDR1 reads SQVTM; CDR2 reads ANQGSEA. The germline V and J ends were trimmed by 4 bases and 5 bases, with 20 bases remaining between them. The CDR3 is made up of 16 amino acids. CDR3 protein: CSVGRVQGRQNEKLFF. In DNA form, the CDR3 reads TGCAGCGTTGGAAGGGTCCAGGGACGCCAAAATGAAAAACTGTTTTTT.

Ten or more counts support this clonotype. The CDR3 coding sequence is TGCGCCAGCACCGAAACTAGCGGGGTATACGAGCAGTACTTC. Translating it yields CASTETSGVYEQYF. The chain links TRBV10-2 to TRBJ2-7; 10 nucleotides agree with TRBD2. V lost 7 bases, J lost 4 bases, and 7 bases stayed unmatched. Germline V CDR1 and CDR2: WSHSY, SAAADI. The CDR3 sequence is 14 residues long.

The rearrangement uses TRBV29-1 and TRBJ2-7; D ambiguous. Trimming removed 6 bases at V and 5 bases at J, with 14 bases between. Germline CDR1 and CDR2: SQVTM and ANQGSEA. The CDR3 runs to 12 residues. CDR3 coding DNA: TGCAGCGTACGTGGGGTCGTCAACGAGCAGTACTTC. Translating it yields CSVRGVVNEQYF.

This clonotype was observed many times. This CDR3 reads CASSVPGQTTDTQYF. CDR3 coding DNA: TGTGCCAGCAGTGTCCCGGGACAGACCACAGATACGCAGTATTTT. This chain uses TRBV2 with TRBJ2-3; 7 bases are a match to TRBD1. The CDR3 loop spans 15 amino acids. Per the germline V gene, CDR1 is SNHLY and CDR2 is FYNNEI. V was clipped by 4 bases and J by 2 bases; unmatched bases: 6.

This clonotype occurred many times. The V and J genes are TRBV12-3 or TRBV12-4 and TRBJ2-5, with 10 bases lining up with TRBD2. V trimming: 6 bases; J trimming: 4 bases; junction bases outside the gene matches: 11. The CDR3 length is 16 residues. The CDR3 region is CASSDASGSRRETQYF. The DNA for the CDR3 is TGTGCCAGCAGCGATGCTAGCGGGAGTAGGCGAGAGACCCAGTACTTC.

The table lists this clonotype with a few counts. The J gene is TRBJ2-5, the V gene TRBV29-1; D ambiguous. The CDR3 is made up of 12 amino acids. Germline CDR1 is SQVTM and CDR2 is ANQGSEA. Trimming took 2 bases from V and 4 from J, leaving 8 bases between them. The CDR3: CSVEILGETQYF. The CDR3 coding sequence is TGCAGCGTTGAAATATTAGGAGAGACCCAGTACTTC.

This clonotype was seen only a few times. The J gene is TRBJ2-1, the V gene TRBV28; 8 bases map to TRBD2. V was clipped by 8 bases and J by 4 bases; unmatched bases: 7. There are 14 residues in the CDR3. Germline CDR1 MDHEN, CDR2 SYDVKM. CDR3 coding DNA: TGTGCCAGCCACAGCGGGAGAAATTACAATGAGCAGTTCTTC. Translation gives CASHSGRNYNEQFF. The whole variable domain, remainder taken from reference TRBV28 and TRBJ2-1, is DVKVTQSSRYLVKRTGEKVFLECVQDMDHENMFWYRQDPGLGLRLIYFSYDVKMKEKGDIPEGYSVSREKKERFSLILESASTNQTSMYLCASHSGRNYNEQFFGPGTRLTVL.

V usage is TRBV20-1 and J usage is TRBJ2-1, with D perhaps matching TRBD2 (6 bases). CDR3 length equals 15 residues. Germline values: CDR1 DFQATT, CDR2 SNEGSKA (reference sequence). V was pared by 6 bases and J by 3 bases, with 18 bases between. Here the CDR3 DNA reads TGCAGTGCCAACCTTGCGCTAGCGCGCTACAATGAGCAGTTCTTC. The encoded protein is CSANLALARYNEQFF.

The J gene is TRBJ2-3, the V gene TRBV20-1; 8 bases map to TRBD2. This CDR3 comprises 14 residues. Germline values: CDR1 DFQATT, CDR2 SNEGSKA (reference sequence). The trim removed 6 bases at V and 0 bases at J, leaving 5 bases unmatched. CDR3 residues: CSAGRAGSTDTQYF. CDR3 nucleotides: TGCAGTGCCGGGAGGGCCGGAAGCACAGATACGCAGTATTTT.

V is TRBV7-9 and J is TRBJ1-5; D is ambiguous. Per the germline V gene, CDR1 is SEHNR and CDR2 is FQNEAQ (reference sequence). This CDR3 has 13 residues. V shed 1 base and J shed 4 bases, with 5 bases lying between them. CDR3 loop: CASSLVVNQPQHF. CDR3 in DNA: TGTGCCAGCAGCTTAGTGGTAAATCAGCCCCAGCATTTT. The variable domain in full, completed from reference TRBV7-9 and TRBJ1-5, reads DTGVSQNPRHKITKRGQNVTFRCDPISEHNRLYWYRQTLGQGPEFLTYFQNEAQLEKSRLLSDRFSAERPKGSFSTLEIQRTEQGDSAMYLCASSLVVNQPQHFGDGTRLSIL.

This clonotype was found a few times. The rearrangement uses TRBV20-1 and TRBJ2-1; TRBD2 matches 13 bases. Losses at the gene ends were 4 bases for V and 9 bases for J; bases not matched to a gene: 12. CDR3 length: 16 amino acids. The germline V gene has CDR1 DFQATT and CDR2 SNEGSKA (reference sequence). The CDR3 is CSATRPTSGRGGEQFF. The CDR3 DNA reads as TGCAGTGCTACCCGACCAACTAGCGGGAGGGGGGGTGAGCAGTTCTTC.

This clonotype was detected ten times or more. The chain is built from TRBV20-1 and TRBJ2-1; D might be TRBD1 or TRBD2, each matching 5 bases. In germline, CDR1 is DFQATT, CDR2 SNEGSKA (reference sequence). This CDR3 spans 15 amino acids. Trimming removed 3 bases from V and 4 bases from J, with 16 bases in between. The CDR3, as DNA: TGCAGTGCTAGCCGGGACGGTCGAGGGTACAATGAGCAGTTCTTC. Its translation is CSASRDGRGYNEQFF.

The chain recombines TRBV19 with TRBJ2-1; TRBD2 agrees at 7 bases. V dropped 7 bases and J dropped 6; count of bases not matched to a gene: 12. The CDR3 has 15 residues. The germline gives CDR1 LNHDA, CDR2 SQIVND (reference sequence). CDR3 DNA sequence: TGTGCCAGTACCAACCGGGACTACCAGCGCAATGAGCAGTTCTTC. It yields the protein CASTNRDYQRNEQFF.

In this sample, this clonotype turned up a few times. The chain carries TRBV28 and TRBJ2-7; TRBD2 aligns across 12 bases. Trimming took 1 base from V and 3 from J; bases not matched to a gene: 7. This CDR3 spans 17 amino acids. Germline CDR1 is MDHEN and CDR2 is SYDVKM. This CDR3 is CASSLYLAGGIYYEQYF. CDR3 coding DNA: TGTGCCAGCAGTTTATACCTAGCGGGAGGGATTTACTACGAGCAGTACTTC.

As for this clonotype: A junction boundary mismatches the germline segment, possibly from a read error. The chain has TRBV3-1 and TRBJ2-1; D gene uncertain. Germline-derived CDR1 and CDR2 are LGHDT and YNNKEL (reference sequence). The CDR3 totals 12 residues. The chain's CDR3 is CASSQVHGLWVF. DNA for the CDR3: TGTGCCAGCAGCCAAGTACATGGTCTATGGGTCTTC.

There are many counts of this clonotype. The chain links TRBV20-1 to TRBJ2-5; TRBD2 matches 7 bases. Germline V gene data show CDR1 as DFQATT and CDR2 as SNEGSKA (reference sequence). V was pared by 8 bases and J by 3 bases, with 12 bases of the junction left unmatched. This CDR3 has 14 residues. CDR3 DNA sequence: TGCAGTCTCGGCGGGAGAGGAAAGGAAGAGACCCAGTACTTC. The encoded protein is CSLGGRGKEETQYF.

The chain uses TRBV6-7 and TRBJ2-3; no clear D gene. TRBV6-7 is reported as an ORF; its role is uncertain. Trimming stripped 0 bases from V and 2 bases from J, with 6 bases between. The CDR3 is 14 residues long. CDR3 nucleotides: TGTGCCAGCAGTTACTCGGGTATCACAGATACGCAGTATTTT. Protein product: CASSYSGITDTQYF.

This chain uses TRBV20-1 with TRBJ1-5; D is undetermined. The CDR3 contains 17 residues. Germline loops: CDR1 DFQATT, CDR2 SNEGSKA (reference sequence). Deletions cut 0 bases from V and 0 bases from J, with 15 bases between. The DNA for the CDR3 is TGCAGTGCTAGAGATGAGGTAGGGCCTCTTAGCAATCAGCCCCAGCATTTT. Encoded protein: CSARDEVGPLSNQPQHF.

Only a few counts were recorded for this clonotype. The J gene is TRBJ2-7, the V gene TRBV28; weak D call: TRBD2 (7 bases). The CDR3 length is 14 residues. The V end lost 4 bases, the J end lost 6 bases, and 16 bases lay between the germline ends. The germline V gene has CDR1 MDHEN and CDR2 SYDVKM. CDR3 nucleotide sequence: TGTGCCAGCAGTTCTCATTGGGAGGGGGTCGAGCAGTACTTC. It yields the protein CASSSHWEGVEQYF.

This clonotype turned up a few times. V gene TRBV20-1 combines with J gene TRBJ2-7, with TRBD2 as a possible D gene (5 bases). The CDR3 length is 16 residues. Trimming took off 6 bases at V and 3 bases at J, with 24 bases between the two ends. Germline V CDR1 and CDR2: DFQATT, SNEGSKA (reference sequence). CDR3: CSAAPGEGRVLYEQYF. The CDR3 DNA follows: TGCAGTGCAGCTCCTGGGGAAGGGCGGGTCCTCTACGAGCAGTACTTC.